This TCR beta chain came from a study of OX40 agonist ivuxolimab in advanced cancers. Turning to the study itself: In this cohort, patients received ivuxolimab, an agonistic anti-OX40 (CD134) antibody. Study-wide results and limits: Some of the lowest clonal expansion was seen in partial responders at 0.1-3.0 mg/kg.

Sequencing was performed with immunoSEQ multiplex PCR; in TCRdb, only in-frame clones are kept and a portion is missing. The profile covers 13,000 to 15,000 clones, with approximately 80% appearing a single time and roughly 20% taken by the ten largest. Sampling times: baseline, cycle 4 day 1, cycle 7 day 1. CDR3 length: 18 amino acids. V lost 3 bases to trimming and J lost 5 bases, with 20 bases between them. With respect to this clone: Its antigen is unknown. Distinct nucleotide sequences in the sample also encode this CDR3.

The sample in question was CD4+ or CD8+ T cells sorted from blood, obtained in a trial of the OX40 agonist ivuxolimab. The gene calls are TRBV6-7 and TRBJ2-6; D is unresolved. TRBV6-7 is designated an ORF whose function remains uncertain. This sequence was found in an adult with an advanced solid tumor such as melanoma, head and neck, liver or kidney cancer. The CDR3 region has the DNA TGTGCCAGCAGTTATGACGTGCGTTTACAAAGTCGGGCCAACGTCCTGACTTTC. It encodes CASSYDVRLQSRANVLTF.